A selection of T cell receptor beta chains follows, all from one sample in a study of T cell responses to AZD1222 COVID-19 vaccine. Assay: immunoSEQ multiplex PCR; the TCRdb copy retains only in-frame clones and omits some. The sample lists approximately 70,000 clones; roughly 88% were seen once. The sequencing here drew on peripheral blood, taken 28 days after the second dose of the MenACWY control vaccine. All receptors come from an adult who received the MenACWY meningococcal vaccine as a control. The CDR3 runs from the conserved cysteine through the conserved F or W. A D gene is named only where the DNA matches it firmly. Clone size, where shown, is once, few, many, or a class for clones that have expanded.

length	J	D	V	size	DNA	CDR3
13	TRBJ2-2	.	TRBV2	few	TGTGCCAGCAGGGCCCGAGGTATCGGGGAGCTGTTTTTT	CASRARGIGELFF
15	TRBJ1-1	.	TRBV7-9	.	TGTGCCAGCAGCTCAAGCTTGCAGTTGAACACTGAAGCTTTCTTT	CASSSSLQLNTEAFF
15	TRBJ1-2	.	TRBV25-1	.	TGTGCCAGCAGTGGTGACAGCGCAACTAACTATGGCTACACCTTC	CASSGDSATNYGYTF
13	TRBJ1-1	.	TRBV7-9	.	TGTGCCAGCAGCTCCACAGGGTCCACTGAAGCTTTCTTT	CASSSTGSTEAFF
14	TRBJ1-5	.	TRBV18	.	TGTGCCAGCTCACCAGGGGGGCGGAATCAGCCCCAGCATTTT	CASSPGGRNQPQHF
15	TRBJ2-3	TRBD2	TRBV19	.	TGTGCCAGTAGATTAAGCGGGGGGGACACAGATACGCAGTATTTT	CASRLSGGDTDTQYF
14	TRBJ1-1	TRBD1	TRBV5-4	once	TGTGCCAGCACCCGGGACAGGGGGCAAGCTGAAGCTTTCTTT	CASTRDRGQAEAFF
12	TRBJ1-5	.	TRBV6-6	once	TGTGCCAGCGTCGGGGGCAATCAGCCCCAGCATTTT	CASVGGNQPQHF
14	TRBJ1-4	TRBD1	TRBV5-1	.	TGCGCCAGCGGGGAACAGGGGACTAATGAAAAACTGTTTTTT	CASGEQGTNEKLFF
15	TRBJ1-5	.	TRBV19	.	TGTGCCAGTAGTATCGGCCGGGAGGGAGGACAGCCCCAGCATTTT	CASSIGREGGQPQHF
14	TRBJ1-4	TRBD1	TRBV19	.	TGTGCCAGTAGTTCCGGACAGGGCCATGAAAAACTGTTTTTT	CASSSGQGHEKLFF
15	TRBJ2-3	TRBD2	TRBV5-4	.	TGTGCCAGCAGCTCCGCGGGGGAGGGGACAGATACGCAGTATTTT	CASSSAGEGTDTQYF
13	TRBJ1-1	.	TRBV6-5	.	TGTGCCAGCAGTTACCACCGCGGAACTGAAGCTTTCTTT	CASSYHRGTEAFF
15	TRBJ1-1	.	TRBV4-3	.	TGCGCCAGCAGCCAAGATGGGCAGCTGAACACTGAAGCTTTCTTT	CASSQDGQLNTEAFF
15	TRBJ1-2	.	TRBV9	.	TGTGCCAGCAGCGGGGGGATCTATTTCAACTATGGCTACACCTTC	CASSGGIYFNYGYTF
13	TRBJ1-5	.	TRBV3-1/TRBV3-2	.	TGTGCCAGCTCAGCGGGGAGGGATCAGCCCCAGCATTTT	CASSAGRDQPQHF
12	TRBJ1-2	.	TRBV19	.	TGTGCCAGTAGTTACATGGGTAATGGCTACACCTTC	CASSYMGNGYTF
13	TRBJ1-1	.	TRBV7-2	.	TGTGCCAGCAGCTCTGCAATGAACACTGAAGCTTTCTTT	CASSSAMNTEAFF
15	TRBJ1-1	TRBD1	TRBV6-5	few	TGTGCCAGCAGTCCTACAAGGACAGGAGGTACTGAAGCTTTCTTT	CASSPTRTGGTEAFF
13	TRBJ2-1	.	TRBV19	.	TGTGCCAGTAGGGGGGGGCCAGGGGATGAGCAGTTCTTC	CASRGGPGDEQFF
15	TRBJ1-1	TRBD1	TRBV9	.	TGTGCCAGCAGCCCTCGGGACAGCCAGAACACTGAAGCTTTCTTT	CASSPRDSQNTEAFF
15	TRBJ1-4	TRBD1	TRBV2	.	TGTGCCAGCAGTGAAGCTGGGGTGACAGGGGAAAAACTGTTTTTT	CASSEAGVTGEKLFF
14	TRBJ1-1	.	TRBV5-4	.	TGTGCCAGCAGCCGACCCCCAGTAAACACTGAAGCTTTCTTT	CASSRPPVNTEAFF
15	TRBJ2-7	TRBD2	TRBV6-5	.	TGTGCCAGCAGTTCCAATAGCGGGGGAACCTACGAGCAGTACTTC	CASSSNSGGTYEQYF
13	TRBJ2-3	.	TRBV11-3	.	TGTGCCAGCAGCTCCGATAGGGGGGATACGCAGTATTTT	CASSSDRGDTQYF
13	TRBJ1-5	.	TRBV19	.	TGTGCCAGTTCCGGGACACTTAATCAGCCCCAGCATTTT	CASSGTLNQPQHF
12	TRBJ1-4	.	TRBV14	.	TGTGCCAGCAGCCCCAGTCGGTTTGAACTGTTTTTT	CASSPSRFELFF
13	TRBJ1-3	.	TRBV7-2	.	TGTGCCAGCAGCCCCGACTCTGGAAACACCATATATTTT	CASSPDSGNTIYF
13	TRBJ1-4	.	TRBV9	.	TGTGCCAGCCACAGGGCAGGGGAAGAAAAACTGTTTTTT	CASHRAGEEKLFF
15	TRBJ1-6	.	TRBV9	.	TGTGCCAGCAGCGTAGCGCCCGGGTTTGATTCACCCCTCCACTTT	CASSVAPGFDSPLHF
16	TRBJ2-7	TRBD1	TRBV6-1	few	TGTGCCAGCAGTGCCACCGCCGGGACAGCGCCGTCCGAGCAGTACTTC	CASSATAGTAPSEQYF
15	TRBJ1-3	.	TRBV2	.	TGTGCCAGCAGTCGGGGGGGGTCCTCTGGAAACACCATATATTTT	CASSRGGSSGNTIYF
15	TRBJ1-2	.	TRBV18	.	TGTGCCAGCTCACCACCGCCAGGGAGGGACTATGGCTACACCTTC	CASSPPPGRDYGYTF
18	TRBJ1-3	TRBD1	TRBV5-1	.	TGCGCCAGCAGCTTGGCAACCGGGACAGGGACCTCTGGAAACACCATATATTTT	CASSLATGTGTSGNTIYF
9	TRBJ2-1	.	TRBV12-3/TRBV12-4	once	TGTAAGGAAAACAATGAGCAGTTCTTC	CKENNEQFF
16	TRBJ2-2	.	TRBV27	few	TGTGCCAGCAGTTTATCGATAACAGCGAACACCGGGGAGCTGTTTTTT	CASSLSITANTGELFF
17	TRBJ2-6	TRBD1	TRBV18	once	TGTGCCAGCTCACCGGAAGACAGGGGGACTGGGGCCAACGTCCTGACTTTC	CASSPEDRGTGANVLTF
15	TRBJ2-5	.	TRBV10-3	.	TGTGCCATCAGTGTTGTCGGGGGGCTACAAGAGACCCAGTACTTC	CAISVVGGLQETQYF
12	TRBJ1-1	.	TRBV9	.	TGTGCCAGCAGCGTACCGAACACTGAAGCTTTCTTT	CASSVPNTEAFF
17	TRBJ2-2	TRBD2	TRBV5-1	.	TGCGCCAGCAGCTTGGACCCACTAGCGGGGGGGCCCGGGGAGCTGTTTTTT	CASSLDPLAGGPGELFF
13	TRBJ2-2	.	TRBV12-3/TRBV12-4	.	TGTGCCAGCAGTGCAATTTTCACCGGGGAGCTGTTTTTT	CASSAIFTGELFF
14	TRBJ1-3	TRBD1	TRBV5-4	.	TGTGCCAGCAGCTCCAGGGGGTCGGGAAACACCATATATTTT	CASSSRGSGNTIYF
14	TRBJ2-5	.	TRBV6-5	.	TGTGCCAGCAGTTACAATAAGGGTCAAGAGACCCAGTACTTC	CASSYNKGQETQYF
14	TRBJ1-5	TRBD1	TRBV28	.	TGTGCCACCTGGGGGGACAGGGGGCTTCAGCCCCAGCATTTT	CATWGDRGLQPQHF
15	TRBJ2-2	.	TRBV30	.	TGTGCCTGGAGAAACTATGAGAAACCGACCGGGGAGCTGTTTTTT	CAWRNYEKPTGELFF
14	TRBJ1-5	.	TRBV12-5	few	TGTGCTAGTGGTCTTGGGACACAGCATCAGCCCCAGCATTTT	CASGLGTQHQPQHF
15	TRBJ1-5	TRBD1	TRBV5-5	once	TGTGCCAGCAGCAATACGGGACAGAGAAATCAGCCCCAGCATTTT	CASSNTGQRNQPQHF
14	TRBJ1-6	.	TRBV28	.	TGTGCCACCTACCGTGGGACGGATAATTCACCCCTCCACTTT	CATYRGTDNSPLHF
15	TRBJ1-2	TRBD1	TRBV7-2	.	TGTGCCAGCAGCTTACAGGGGGCGGTGAACTATGGCTACACCTTC	CASSLQGAVNYGYTF
14	TRBJ2-1	TRBD1	TRBV29-1	.	TGCAGCGTGGCGACCGGGACAGGGGGTGATGAGCAGTTCTTC	CSVATGTGGDEQFF
15	TRBJ2-3	.	TRBV5-4	once	TGTGCCAGCAGCTTGGTAGGAGGGTCGGCAGATACGCAGTATTTT	CASSLVGGSADTQYF